This is a list of T cell receptor beta chains from one sample in a study of T cell clones after liver transplantation. Assay: immunoSEQ multiplex PCR; the TCRdb copy retains only in-frame clones and omits some. This sample has approximately 68,000 clones; over 70% occur once, and the top ten carry about 0.6%. The sequences come from CD4+ T cells from blood, collected before liver transplant. The receptors stem from a human donor who received a liver transplant. CDR3s leave out the opening cysteine and the closing phenylalanine or tryptophan. Each record gives: D gene, clone size, V gene, J gene, CDR3 protein. D genes are given only for firm matches. Clone size is given for some rows only: seen once, a few or many times, or a class if the clone is expanded.

-	-	TRBV28	TRBJ2-2	ASSFLAGELF
-	-	TRBV7-8	TRBJ1-2	ASSFGGLDYGYT
-	-	TRBV4-2	TRBJ1-4	ASSQDLNRAPNEKLF
-	-	TRBV28	TRBJ1-4	ASSGPGANEKLF
-	-	TRBV10-3	TRBJ2-3	AIRAVFSTDTQY
TRBD1	-	TRBV28	TRBJ1-1	ASSLPKGAGTEAF
-	-	TRBV5-6	TRBJ1-1	ASSRGISDTEAF
TRBD2	-	TRBV7-2	TRBJ2-2	ASSLTGLAGHTGELF
-	-	TRBV27	TRBJ2-3	ASSLVTSTDTQY
-	-	TRBV6-1	TRBJ2-2	ASTKERVTGELF
-	-	TRBV5-6	TRBJ1-5	ASSASGANNQPQH
TRBD2	-	TRBV2	TRBJ2-7	ASGLSSGSSYEQY
TRBD1	-	TRBV5-1	TRBJ2-7	ASRWGQDTIYEQY
-	-	TRBV11-2	TRBJ1-1	ASSPTRSDTEAF
-	-	TRBV28	TRBJ1-4	ASIETGALNEKLF
-	-	TRBV28	TRBJ1-4	ASRSPGQEGEKLF
-	-	TRBV5-1	TRBJ2-5	ASSPQGWGSGLETQY
-	-	TRBV28	TRBJ2-1	ASNTVPSYNEQF
-	-	TRBV6-1	TRBJ1-3	ASSERNELSGNTIY
-	few	TRBV7-9	TRBJ2-1	ASSPLPWSAEQF
-	-	TRBV27	TRBJ2-6	ASSPLSGANVLT
-	-	TRBV7-6	TRBJ2-2	ASSSSNTGELF
-	-	TRBV23-1	TRBJ2-1	ASSHGGRRISYNEQF
TRBD1	-	TRBV18	TRBJ1-4	ASSPRGQDEKLF
TRBD2	-	TRBV7-9	TRBJ2-1	ASSWVIAGGYNEQF
-	-	TRBV19	TRBJ1-4	ASRGWGRQDEKLF
-	few	TRBV6-6	TRBJ2-7	ASSRFSDSLGEQY
-	-	TRBV7-9	TRBJ2-2	ASSTAWGTNTGELF
-	-	TRBV28	TRBJ1-1	ASSYLSGSGTEAF
TRBD2	-	TRBV2	TRBJ2-7	ARVKGGSIYEQY
-	-	TRBV2	TRBJ1-1	ASSVRPNTEAF
-	-	TRBV7-9	TRBJ2-3	ASSLAVGVTDTQY